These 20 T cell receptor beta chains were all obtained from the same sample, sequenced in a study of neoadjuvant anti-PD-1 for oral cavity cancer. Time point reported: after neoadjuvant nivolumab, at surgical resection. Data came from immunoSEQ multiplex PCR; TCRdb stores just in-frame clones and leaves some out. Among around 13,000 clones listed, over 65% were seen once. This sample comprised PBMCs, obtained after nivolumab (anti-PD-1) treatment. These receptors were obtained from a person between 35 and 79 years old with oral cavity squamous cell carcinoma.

The CDR3 bases are TGTGCCTGGAGCGCCTGGGGACAGGGTGGGACAGCCCATGGCTACACCTTC. This sequence encodes CAWSAWGQGGTAHGYTF. The gene calls are TRBV30 and TRBJ1-2; 9 bases agree with TRBD1. Germline V lookup: CDR1 GTSNPN, CDR2 SVGIG (reference sequence). This CDR3 region has 17 residues. The V gene end was trimmed by 3 bases and the J gene end by 6 bases; junction bases not matched to a gene: 17. The variable domain in full, with the rest retrieved from reference TRBV30 and TRBJ1-2, is SQTIHQWPATLVQPVGSPLSLECTVEGTSNPNLYWYRQAAGRGLQLLFYSVGIGQISSEVPQNLSASRPQDRQFILSSKKLLLSDSGFYLCAWSAWGQGGTAHGYTFGSGTRLTVV.

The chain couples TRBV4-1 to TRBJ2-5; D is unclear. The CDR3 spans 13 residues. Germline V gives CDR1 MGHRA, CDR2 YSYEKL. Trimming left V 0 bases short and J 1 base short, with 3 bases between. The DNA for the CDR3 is TGCGCCAGCAGCCAAGATCGCCAAGAGACCCAGTACTTC. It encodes CASSQDRQETQYF.

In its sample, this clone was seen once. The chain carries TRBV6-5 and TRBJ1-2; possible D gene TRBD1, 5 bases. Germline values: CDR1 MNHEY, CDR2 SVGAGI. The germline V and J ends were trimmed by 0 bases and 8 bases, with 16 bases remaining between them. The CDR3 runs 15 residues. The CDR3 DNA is TGTGCCAGCAGTTACTCAAATGCCGGGACGGGAGGCTACACCTTC. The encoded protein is CASSYSNAGTGGYTF.

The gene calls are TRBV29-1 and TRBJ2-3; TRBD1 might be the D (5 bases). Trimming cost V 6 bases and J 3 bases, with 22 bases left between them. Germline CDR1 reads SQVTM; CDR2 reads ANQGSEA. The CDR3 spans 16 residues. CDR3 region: CSVPLGVRETTDTQYF. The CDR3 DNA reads TGCAGCGTCCCCCTTGGAGTCAGGGAAACGACAGATACGCAGTATTTT.

CDR3 sequence reads: CASSTYAGPTPSRNEQFF. The CDR3, as DNA: TGTGCCAGCAGCACCTACGCAGGTCCGACACCCTCTAGGAATGAGCAGTTCTTC. This sequence joins TRBV5-6 and TRBJ2-1; no firm D call. V was shortened by 4 bases and J by 7 bases, with 27 bases between the two germline ends. Germline values: CDR1 SGHDT, CDR2 YYEEEE. The CDR3 runs to 18 residues.

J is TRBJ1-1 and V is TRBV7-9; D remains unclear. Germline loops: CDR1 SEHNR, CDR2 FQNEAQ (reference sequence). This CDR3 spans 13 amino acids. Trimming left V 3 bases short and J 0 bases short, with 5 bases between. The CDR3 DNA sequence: TGTGCCAGCAGCTTCACGGTGAACACTGAAGCTTTCTTT. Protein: CASSFTVNTEAFF.

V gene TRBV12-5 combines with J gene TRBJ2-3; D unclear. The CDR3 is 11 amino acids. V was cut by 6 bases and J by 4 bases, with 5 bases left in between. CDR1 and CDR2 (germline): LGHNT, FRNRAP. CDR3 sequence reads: CASGASDTQYF. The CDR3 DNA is TGTGCTAGTGGCGCCTCAGATACGCAGTATTTT.

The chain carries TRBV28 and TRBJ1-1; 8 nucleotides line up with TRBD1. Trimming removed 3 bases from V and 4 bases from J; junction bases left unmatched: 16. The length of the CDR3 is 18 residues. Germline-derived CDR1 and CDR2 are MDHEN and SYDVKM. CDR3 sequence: CASSFRYQDRGSFTEAFF. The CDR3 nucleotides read TGTGCCAGCAGTTTTCGCTACCAAGACAGGGGTAGTTTCACTGAAGCTTTCTTT. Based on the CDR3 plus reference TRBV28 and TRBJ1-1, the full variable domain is DVKVTQSSRYLVKRTGEKVFLECVQDMDHENMFWYRQDPGLGLRLIYFSYDVKMKEKGDIPEGYSVSREKKERFSLILESASTNQTSMYLCASSFRYQDRGSFTEAFFGQGTRLTVV.

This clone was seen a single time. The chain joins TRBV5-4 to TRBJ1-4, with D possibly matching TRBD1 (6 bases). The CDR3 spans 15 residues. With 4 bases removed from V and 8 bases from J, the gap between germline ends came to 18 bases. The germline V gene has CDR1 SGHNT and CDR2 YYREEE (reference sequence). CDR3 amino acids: CASSLLGQLEEKLFF. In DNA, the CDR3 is TGTGCCAGCAGCCTCCTGGGACAACTGGAGGAAAAACTGTTTTTT. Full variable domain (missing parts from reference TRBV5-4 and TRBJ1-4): ETGVTQSPTHLIKTRGQQVTLRCSSQSGHNTVSWYQQALGQGPQFIFQYYREEENGRGNFPPRFSGLQFPNYSSELNVNALELDDSALYLCASSLLGQLEEKLFFGSGTQLSVL.

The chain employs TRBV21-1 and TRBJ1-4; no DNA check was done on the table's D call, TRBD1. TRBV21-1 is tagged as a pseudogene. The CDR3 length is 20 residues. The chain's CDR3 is CASSKVVQGRRTFTNEKLFF. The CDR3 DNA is TGTGCCAGCAGCAAAGTAGTGCAGGGGCGAAGGACTTTTACTAATGAAAAACTGTTTTTT.

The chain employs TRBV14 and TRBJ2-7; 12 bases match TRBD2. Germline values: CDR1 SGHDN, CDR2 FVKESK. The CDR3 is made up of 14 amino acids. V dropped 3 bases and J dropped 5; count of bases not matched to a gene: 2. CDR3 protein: CASSQGLAGHEQYF. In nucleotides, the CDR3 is TGTGCCAGCAGCCAGGGACTAGCGGGCCACGAGCAGTACTTC.

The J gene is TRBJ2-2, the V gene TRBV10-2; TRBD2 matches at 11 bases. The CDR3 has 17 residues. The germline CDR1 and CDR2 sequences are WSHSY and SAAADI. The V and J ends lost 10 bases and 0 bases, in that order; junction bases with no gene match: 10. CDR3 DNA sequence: TGCGCCATCCGAGGTGGTAGCGGGGGGGCGAACACCGGGGAGCTGTTTTTT. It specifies CAIRGGSGGANTGELFF.

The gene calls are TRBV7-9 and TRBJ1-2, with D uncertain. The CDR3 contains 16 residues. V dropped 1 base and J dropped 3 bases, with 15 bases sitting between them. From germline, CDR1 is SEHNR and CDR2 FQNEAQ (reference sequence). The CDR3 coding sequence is TGTGCCAGCAGCTTAGACGGCTGGATCGGGGACTATGGCTACACCTTC. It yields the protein CASSLDGWIGDYGYTF.

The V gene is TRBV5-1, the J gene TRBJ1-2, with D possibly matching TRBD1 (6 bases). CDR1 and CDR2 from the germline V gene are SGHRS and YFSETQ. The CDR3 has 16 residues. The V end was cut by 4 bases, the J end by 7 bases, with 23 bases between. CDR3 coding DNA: TGCGCCAGCAGCCCACTCCCAGGGGCGTCTCTTTCTGGCTACACCTTC. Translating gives CASSPLPGASLSGYTF.

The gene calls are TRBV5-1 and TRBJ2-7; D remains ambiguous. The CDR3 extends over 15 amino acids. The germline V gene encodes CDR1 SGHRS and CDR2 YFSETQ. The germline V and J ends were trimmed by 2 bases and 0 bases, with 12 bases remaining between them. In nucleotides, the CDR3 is TGCGCCAGCAGCTTTGGGCTGCCGAGCTCCTACGAGCAGTACTTC. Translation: CASSFGLPSSYEQYF.

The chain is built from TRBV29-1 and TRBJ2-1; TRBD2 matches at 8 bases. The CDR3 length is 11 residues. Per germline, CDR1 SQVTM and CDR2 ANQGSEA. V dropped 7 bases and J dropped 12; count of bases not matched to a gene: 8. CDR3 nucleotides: TGCAGCGCGCCCCTAGCGGGCGGGCAGTTCTTC. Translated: CSAPLAGGQFF.

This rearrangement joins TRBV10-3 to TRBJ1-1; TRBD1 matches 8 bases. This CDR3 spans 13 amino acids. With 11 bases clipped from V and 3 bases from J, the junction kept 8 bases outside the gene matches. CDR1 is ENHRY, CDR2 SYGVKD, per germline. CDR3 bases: TGTGCCGCAGCCGGGACAGGAGACACTGAAGCTTTCTTT. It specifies CAAAGTGDTEAFF.

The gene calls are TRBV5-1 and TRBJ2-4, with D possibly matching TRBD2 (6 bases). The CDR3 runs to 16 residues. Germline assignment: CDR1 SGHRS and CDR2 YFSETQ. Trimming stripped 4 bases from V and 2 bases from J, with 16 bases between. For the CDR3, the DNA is TGCGCCAGCAGCCCCCTCCACGCGGGGCCCAAAAACATTCAGTACTTC. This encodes CASSPLHAGPKNIQYF.

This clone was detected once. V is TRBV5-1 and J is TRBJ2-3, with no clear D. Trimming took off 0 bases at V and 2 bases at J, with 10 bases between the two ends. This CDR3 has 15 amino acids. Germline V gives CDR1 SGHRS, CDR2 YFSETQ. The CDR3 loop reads CASSLESLDTDTQYF. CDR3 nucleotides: TGCGCCAGCAGCTTGGAAAGCCTAGACACAGATACGCAGTATTTT.

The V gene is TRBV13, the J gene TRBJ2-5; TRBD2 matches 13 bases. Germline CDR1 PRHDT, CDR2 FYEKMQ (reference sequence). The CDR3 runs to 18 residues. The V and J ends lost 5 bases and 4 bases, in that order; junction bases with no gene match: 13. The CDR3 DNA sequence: TGTGCCAGCAGCGGGGGACTAGCGGGAACGTTGAGAGGAGAGACCCAGTACTTC. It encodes CASSGGLAGTLRGETQYF.